These 20 T cell receptor beta chains share one sample of origin, sequenced in a study of shared clonotypes between healthy human individuals. Libraries were prepared by immunoSEQ multiplex PCR; TCRdb keeps only in-frame clonotypes and omits some of them. The sample consists of hundreds of thousands of clones, around 90% of them appearing once. Naive CD8 cells were CD45RO-negative, positively selected for CCR7, excluding terminally differentiated effector memory CD45RA+ cells. The sample comprised naive CD8+ T cells sorted from blood. The source is a man aged 30 to 39 in good health.

The chain joins TRBV7-9 to TRBJ1-1; no clear D. CDR3 length: 13 residues. Trimming removed 6 bases at V and 7 bases at J, with 15 bases between. CDR1 is SEHNR and CDR2 is FQNEAQ in the germline V gene (reference sequence). The CDR3 DNA reads as TGTGCCAGCAGTAAACCCCCGAGAGTTGAAGCTTTCTTT. Its protein product is CASSKPPRVEAFF.

CDR3 in DNA: TGTGCCAGCAGCTTAGCGGTGATTTTTAGCACAGATACGCAGTATTTT. Amino acid sequence: CASSLAVIFSTDTQYF. This chain links TRBV7-6 with TRBJ2-3; no reliable D call. Trimming took off 0 bases at V and 0 bases at J, with 10 bases between the two ends. The CDR3 length is 16 residues. Per germline, CDR1 SGHVS and CDR2 FNYEAQ. Based on the CDR3 plus reference TRBV7-6 and TRBJ2-3, the full variable domain is GAGVSQSPRYKVTKRGQDVALRCDPISGHVSLYWYRQALGQGPEFLTYFNYEAQQDKSGLPNDRFSAERPEGSISTLTIQRTEQRDSAMYRCASSLAVIFSTDTQYFGPGTRLTVL.

V and J are TRBV7-9 and TRBJ2-3, with a tentative D call TRBD2 (6 bases). Germline assignment: CDR1 SEHNR and CDR2 FQNEAQ (reference sequence). Between the trimmed V and J ends, which lost 1 base and 4 bases, there was a span of 12 bases. The CDR3 runs to 15 residues. DNA of the CDR3: TGTGCCAGCAGCTTAGTAGTGGGGGAGGCAGATACGCAGTATTTT. Encoded protein: CASSLVVGEADTQYF.

V gene TRBV4-1 combines with J gene TRBJ1-5, with TRBD1 as a possible D gene (5 bases). The CDR3 covers 15 residues. Trimming took off 1 base at V and 0 bases at J, with 7 bases between the two ends. Germline lookup yields CDR1 MGHRA and CDR2 YSYEKL. The DNA of the CDR3 is TGCGCCAGCAGCCAAGGGGGGTATAGCAATCAGCCCCAGCATTTT. Translating gives CASSQGGYSNQPQHF.

The chain links TRBV27 to TRBJ2-3, with 8 bases lining up with TRBD2. This CDR3 contains 15 residues. Germline loops: CDR1 MNHEY, CDR2 SMNVEV (reference sequence). Trimming at V came to 5 bases and at J to 4 bases, leaving 8 bases not matched to a gene. The CDR3 DNA reads TGTGCCAGCAGTCGGGGGGGGCGGGGGGCAGATACGCAGTATTTT. Protein: CASSRGGRGADTQYF.

The chain recombines TRBV2 with TRBJ2-1, with a weak D call TRBD2 (6 bases). The germline gives CDR1 SNHLY, CDR2 FYNNEI. Trimming removed 3 bases from V and 7 bases from J, with 7 bases in between. This CDR3 has 12 residues. CDR3 in amino acids: CASSDAGNEQFF. The DNA of the CDR3 is TGTGCCAGCAGTGACGCGGGGAATGAGCAGTTCTTC.

CDR3 sequence reads: CSVSGGDTGELFF. The CDR3 DNA reads TGCAGCGTTTCCGGGGGGGACACCGGGGAGCTGTTTTTT. The chain has TRBV29-1 and TRBJ2-2; TRBD2 matches at 8 bases. With 5 bases clipped from V and 3 bases from J, the junction kept 2 bases outside the gene matches. CDR1 and CDR2 from the germline V gene are SQVTM and ANQGSEA. The CDR3 has 13 amino acids.

This chain joins TRBV27 and TRBJ2-7, with 14 bases that match TRBD2. This CDR3 has 18 residues. CDR1 is MNHEY and CDR2 is SMNVEV in the germline V gene (reference sequence). The V segment lost 5 bases and the J segment 0 bases; nucleotides outside the gene matches: 9. CDR3 sequence: CASSAGTSGRTSSYEQYF. In DNA form, the CDR3 reads TGTGCCAGCAGTGCGGGGACTAGCGGGAGAACCAGCTCCTACGAGCAGTACTTC.

This sequence joins TRBV5-1 and TRBJ1-2; 11 bases match TRBD1. The CDR3 is made up of 16 amino acids. In germline, CDR1 is SGHRS, CDR2 YFSETQ. V was pared by 4 bases and J by 3 bases, with 8 bases of the junction left unmatched. The CDR3 nucleotides are TGCGCCAGCAGCCCTAAGGGGACAGGGGGTTACTATGGCTACACCTTC. It translates to CASSPKGTGGYYGYTF.

This chain connects TRBV7-3 to TRBJ2-5; TRBD1 aligns across 7 bases. J gave up 3 bases and V 3 bases, and 4 bases lay outside the gene matches. This CDR3 is built from 14 residues. The germline CDR1 and CDR2 sequences are SGHTA and FQGTGA. The CDR3 protein is CASSLYGTEETQYF. The CDR3 DNA reads as TGTGCCAGCAGCTTGTACGGGACAGAAGAGACCCAGTACTTC. The whole variable domain, filled in from reference TRBV7-3 and TRBJ2-5, reads GAGVSQTPSNKVTEKGKYVELRCDPISGHTALYWYRQSLGQGPEFLIYFQGTGAADDSGLPNDRFFAVRPEGSVSTLKIQRTERGDSAVYLCASSLYGTEETQYFGPGTRLLVL.

CDR3 nucleotides: TGCGCCAGCAGTGAGTCACTAGCGGGAGCCGGTGAGCAGTTCTTC. It yields the protein CASSESLAGAGEQFF. The chain employs TRBV10-1 and TRBJ2-1, with 11 bases lining up with TRBD2. This CDR3 has 15 residues. Germline CDR1 and CDR2: WNHNN and SYGVQD (reference sequence). The junction had 4 bases not matched to a gene; V was cut back by 0 bases and J by 9 bases.

This chain connects TRBV27 to TRBJ2-1; 9 bases are a match to TRBD2. Germline CDR1 MNHEY, CDR2 SMNVEV (reference sequence). The CDR3 sequence is 18 residues long. J lost 5 bases, V lost 2 bases, and 13 bases had no gene match. The CDR3 DNA is TGTGCCAGCAGTTTAAGCACGGGGGCTAGCGGGGCAAACAATGAGCAGTTCTTC. Its translation is CASSLSTGASGANNEQFF.

V and J are TRBV27 and TRBJ2-7; D may be TRBD1 or TRBD2 (5 bases each). The CDR3 spans 15 residues. V was trimmed by 6 bases and J by 3 bases, leaving 18 bases between them. Germline CDR1 reads MNHEY; CDR2 reads SMNVEV (reference sequence). CDR3 in DNA: TGTGCCAGCAGCAATACGGGACCTCAGGTCTACGAGCAGTACTTC. Amino acids: CASSNTGPQVYEQYF.

The chain is built from TRBV4-3 and TRBJ2-1; TRBD2 agrees at 12 bases. This CDR3 has 16 amino acids. Germline CDR1 LGHNA, CDR2 YSLEER. V was clipped by 1 base and J by 6 bases; unmatched bases: 4. The CDR3 nucleotides read TGCGCCAGCAGCCAAGGTCCGGGACTAGCGGGCAATGAGCAGTTCTTC. Translation gives CASSQGPGLAGNEQFF.

The chain employs TRBV14 and TRBJ2-6; D is possibly TRBD2 (6 bases). The CDR3 is made up of 16 amino acids. Per germline, CDR1 SGHDN and CDR2 FVKESK. V was trimmed by 0 bases and J by 2 bases, leaving 8 bases between them. CDR3 nucleotide sequence: TGTGCCAGCAGCCAAGATGGAGGGCCTGGGGCCAACGTCCTGACTTTC. Amino acids: CASSQDGGPGANVLTF.

The rearrangement links TRBV5-4 to TRBJ2-7, with a tentative D call TRBD1 (6 bases). Germline V gene sequence: CDR1 SGHNT, CDR2 YYREEE (reference sequence). V lost 3 bases and J 6 bases, leaving 10 bases between the germline ends. The CDR3 runs 12 residues. DNA of the CDR3: TGTGCCAGCAGCTCCGGGACACGCGAGCAGTACTTC. This sequence encodes CASSSGTREQYF.

Comments on this clone: Other nucleotide sequences from this sample produce the same CDR3. The chain joins TRBV7-9 to TRBJ1-5; no reliable D call. Germline V gene lookup returns CDR1 SEHNR and CDR2 FQNEAQ (reference sequence). This CDR3 is built from 13 residues. V was clipped by 1 base and J by 3 bases, with 4 bases between them. The CDR3 bases are TGTGCCAGCAGCTTAGGGACCAATCAGCCCCAGCATTTT. This encodes CASSLGTNQPQHF.

The chain joins TRBV10-2 to TRBJ2-3; TRBD2 is a possible D gene (5 bases). Trimming left V 3 bases short and J 1 base short, with 11 bases between. The CDR3 spans 15 residues. Germline assignment: CDR1 WSHSY and CDR2 SAAADI. Written as DNA, the CDR3 is TGCGCCAGCAGTGAAGTTAGCGTGCGCACAGATACGCAGTATTTT. This gives the protein CASSEVSVRTDTQYF.

This chain uses TRBV5-5 with TRBJ2-3; unclear D gene. The CDR3 totals 14 residues. Germline values: CDR1 SGHKS, CDR2 YYEKEE (reference sequence). V was pared by 0 bases and J by 1 base, with 6 bases between. CDR3 DNA sequence: TGTGCCAGCAGCTTGGAGGTTGGCACAGATACGCAGTATTTT. Amino acids: CASSLEVGTDTQYF.

The rearrangement uses TRBV7-8 and TRBJ2-1; possibly TRBD2 for D (6 bases). This CDR3 region has 16 residues. V shed 0 bases and J shed 3 bases, with 12 bases lying between them. Germline V gene sequence: CDR1 SGHVS, CDR2 FQNEAQ. The CDR3 loop reads CASSLAARRVYNEQFF. In DNA, the CDR3 is TGTGCCAGCAGCTTAGCCGCGCGGAGGGTCTACAATGAGCAGTTCTTC.